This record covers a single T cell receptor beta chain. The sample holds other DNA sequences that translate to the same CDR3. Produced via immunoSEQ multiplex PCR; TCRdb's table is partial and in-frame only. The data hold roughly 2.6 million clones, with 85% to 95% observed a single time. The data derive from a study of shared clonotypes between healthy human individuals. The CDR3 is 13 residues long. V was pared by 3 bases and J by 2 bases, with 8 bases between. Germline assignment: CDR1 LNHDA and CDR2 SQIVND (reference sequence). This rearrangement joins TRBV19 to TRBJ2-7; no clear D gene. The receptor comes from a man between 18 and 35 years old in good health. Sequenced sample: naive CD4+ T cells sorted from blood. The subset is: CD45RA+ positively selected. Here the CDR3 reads CASSIGPAYEQYF. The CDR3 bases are TGTGCCAGTAGTATCGGCCCAGCCTACGAGCAGTACTTC.